This TCR beta chain emerged from a study of OX40 agonist ivuxolimab in advanced cancers. Study-wide results and caveats: Clonal expansion in partial responders at 0.1-3.0 mg/kg ranked among the lowest. There was clonal expansion of CD4+ and CD8+ blood T cells by week 6 at 0.1 to 3.0 mg/kg.

Baseline was the first blood sampling point, followed by cycle 4 day 1 and cycle 7 day 1. TCRdb's copy holds only in-frame clones and misses some; the assay was immunoSEQ multiplex PCR. The data show some 21,000 clones, approximately 83% seen once. A note on this clone: What it binds is not known.

The TCR was taken from an adult with an advanced solid tumor such as melanoma, head and neck, liver or kidney cancer. Sequencing used CD4+ or CD8+ T cells sorted from blood, obtained in a trial of the OX40 agonist ivuxolimab.

Here the CDR3 DNA reads TGTGCCAGCAGTGGCCCTTTGAATGGGGGCGAGCAGTACTTC. The encoded protein is CASSGPLNGGEQYF. V and J are TRBV2 and TRBJ2-7; possibly TRBD1 or TRBD2 for D (5 bases each). This CDR3 is built from 14 residues. The ends were cut back, 4 bases at V and 6 bases at J, with 16 bases in the middle. Per the germline V gene, CDR1 is SNHLY and CDR2 is FYNNEI.